This TCR beta chain was obtained from a study of blood T cells in healthy people across ages. Investigators took about 10 milliliters of peripheral blood from every donor. Study outcomes and limitations: Roughly linear declines in TCR beta diversity per million T cells occurred with age. There was no known CMV status for donors, so expanded clonotype changes were possibly confounded. Naive T cell percentage and TCR beta diversity correlated strongly.

The authors ran a second PCR of 7 to 11 cycles using a sample-barcoded 5' primer and a J-beta primer mix. TCRdb independently ran MiXCR on the 5' RACE reads; one entry per CDR3 protein. The data contain about 1.1 million distinct CDR3 sequences, 35% to 40% of them singletons. The germline V gene encodes CDR1 SEHNR and CDR2 FQNEAQ (reference sequence). J gave up 1 base and V 6 bases, and 5 bases lay outside the gene matches. The CDR3 is made up of 14 amino acids. This clonotype has just a few counts. Its antigen remains unknown. The sequence came from a man between 18 and 35 years old in good health. Sequenced: blood. This chain links TRBV7-9 with TRBJ1-1, with 7 bases identical to TRBD1. DNA for the CDR3: TGTGCCAGCAGTTTACAGGGGTCGAACACTGAAGCTTTCTTT. Translation gives CASSLQGSNTEAFF.